The entry that follows covers one T cell receptor beta chain sequence. Its antigen is still unknown. The sample originates from a study of shared clonotypes between healthy human individuals. On the study more broadly: The cohort had two women and a few men, ages 18 to 49.

The V end was cut by 7 bases, the J end by 2 bases, with 15 bases between. CDR1 is MNHNS and CDR2 is SASEGT in the germline V gene. The CDR3 totals 14 residues. From CD4+ cells came CD45RA+ naive and CD45RA-negative memory subsets. Broader study findings: Blood was the sole source, and tissue repertoires probably differ.

Profiling relied on immunoSEQ multiplex PCR, and the TCRdb table lists in-frame clones only, not all of them. The top ten hold about 0.13% of the sample, which has a few million clones, approximately 90% seen once. The TCR comes from a man younger than 35 in good health. The V gene is TRBV6-1, the J gene TRBJ2-7; D gene uncertain. The sample consisted of naive CD4+ T cells sorted from blood. The subset is: CD45RA+ positively selected. The CDR3 bases are TGTGCCAGCACCGAAGTTCTCAGCACCTACGAGCAGTACTTC. This translates into CASTEVLSTYEQYF.